What follows is one T cell receptor beta chain and its context. These data come from a study of blood T cell repertoires in COVID-19. For the study at large: PBMCs, B-cell-depleted T cells, or T cells were the source of the cDNA or gDNA that made up the material.

Sequenced by immunoSEQ multiplex PCR; TCRdb stores in-frame clones only, minus some. Here the sample spans about 210,000 clones, about 90% being singletons. J gave up 5 bases and V 6 bases, and 5 bases lay outside the gene matches. The CDR3 contains 15 residues. The germline gives CDR1 MNHNY, CDR2 SVGAGI (reference sequence). The clonotype comes from a man aged 25-40 years with acute or convalescent COVID-19. The V and J genes are TRBV6-6 and TRBJ2-7, with 15 positions matching TRBD2. Sequencing input: peripheral blood. The CDR3 DNA follows: TGTGCCAGCAGAGCGGGACTAGCGGGAGGCGACGAGCAGTACTTC. Translating it yields CASRAGLAGGDEQYF.